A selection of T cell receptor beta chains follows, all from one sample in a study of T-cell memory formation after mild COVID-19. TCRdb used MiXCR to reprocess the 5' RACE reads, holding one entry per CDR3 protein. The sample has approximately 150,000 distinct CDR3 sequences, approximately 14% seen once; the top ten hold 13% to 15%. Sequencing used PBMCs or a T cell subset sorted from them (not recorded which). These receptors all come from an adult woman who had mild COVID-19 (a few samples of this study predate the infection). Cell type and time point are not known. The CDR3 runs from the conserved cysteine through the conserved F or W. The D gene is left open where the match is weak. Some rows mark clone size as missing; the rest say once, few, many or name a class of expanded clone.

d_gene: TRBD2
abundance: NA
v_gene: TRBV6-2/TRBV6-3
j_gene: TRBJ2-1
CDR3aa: CASKRGAGPYNEQFF
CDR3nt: TGTGCCAGCAAGCGGGGAGCGGGCCCCTACAATGAGCAGTTCTTC

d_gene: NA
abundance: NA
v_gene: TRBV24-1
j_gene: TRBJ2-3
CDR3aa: CATATADTQYF
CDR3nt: TGTGCCACCGCGACGGCAGATACGCAGTATTTT

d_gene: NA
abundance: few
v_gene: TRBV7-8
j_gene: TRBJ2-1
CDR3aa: CASSLRETYNEQFF
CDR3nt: TGTGCCAGCAGCTTGAGGGAAACTTACAATGAGCAGTTCTTC

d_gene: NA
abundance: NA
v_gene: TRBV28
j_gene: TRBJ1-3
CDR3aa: CASSFQDSGNTIYF
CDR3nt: TGTGCCAGCAGTTTTCAGGATTCTGGAAACACCATATATTTT

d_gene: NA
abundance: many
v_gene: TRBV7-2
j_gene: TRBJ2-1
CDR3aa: CASSLTRTQSYNEQFF
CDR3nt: TGTGCCAGCAGCTTAACTCGGACACAATCCTACAATGAGCAGTTCTTC

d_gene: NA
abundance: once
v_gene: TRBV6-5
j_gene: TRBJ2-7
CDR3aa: CASSRDPSSYEQYF
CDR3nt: TGTGCCAGCAGCCGGGACCCAAGCTCCTACGAGCAGTACTTC

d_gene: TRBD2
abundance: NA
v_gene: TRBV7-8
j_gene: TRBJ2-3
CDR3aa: CASSLETGGTDTQYF
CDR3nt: TGTGCCAGCAGCTTAGAAACGGGAGGGACAGATACGCAGTATTTT

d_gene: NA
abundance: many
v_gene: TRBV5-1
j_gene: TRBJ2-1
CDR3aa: CASSPDREQFF
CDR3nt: TGCGCCAGCAGCCCTGACCGCGAGCAGTTCTTC

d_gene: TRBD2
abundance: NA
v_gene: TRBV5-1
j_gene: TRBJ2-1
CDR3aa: CASRPGWGLAAYNEQFF
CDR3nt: TGCGCCAGCCGACCTGGGTGGGGACTAGCGGCCTACAATGAGCAGTTCTTC

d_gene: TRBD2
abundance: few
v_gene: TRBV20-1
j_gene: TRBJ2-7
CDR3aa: CSARGIAGGVEQYF
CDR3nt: TGCAGTGCTAGGGGGATAGCGGGAGGGGTCGAGCAGTACTTC

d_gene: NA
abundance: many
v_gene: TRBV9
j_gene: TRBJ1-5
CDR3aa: CASSVDGANQPQHF
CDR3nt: TGTGCCAGCAGCGTGGACGGCGCCAATCAGCCCCAGCATTTT

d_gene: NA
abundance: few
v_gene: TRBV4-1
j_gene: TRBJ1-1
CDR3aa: CASSQKGGSRVNTEAFF
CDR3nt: TGCGCCAGCAGCCAAAAAGGAGGATCTCGAGTGAACACTGAAGCTTTCTTT

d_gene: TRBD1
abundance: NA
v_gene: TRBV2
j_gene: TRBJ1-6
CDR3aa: CASTGQGGNSPLHF
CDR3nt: TGTGCCAGCACCGGACAGGGGGGAAATTCACCCCTCCACTTT

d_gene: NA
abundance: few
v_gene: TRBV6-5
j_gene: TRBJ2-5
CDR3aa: CASSFGGRETQYF
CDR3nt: TGTGCCAGCAGTTTCGGGGGTCGAGAGACCCAGTACTTC

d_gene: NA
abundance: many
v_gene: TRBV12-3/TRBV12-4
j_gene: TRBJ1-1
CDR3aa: CASSFGQMNTEAFF
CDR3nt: TGTGCCAGCAGTTTCGGACAGATGAACACTGAAGCTTTCTTT

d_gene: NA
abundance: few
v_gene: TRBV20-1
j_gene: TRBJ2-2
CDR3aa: CSASRGGLNTGELFF
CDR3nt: TGCAGTGCCTCGAGGGGCGGACTGAACACCGGGGAGCTGTTTTTT

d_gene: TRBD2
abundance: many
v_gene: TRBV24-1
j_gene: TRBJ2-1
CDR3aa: CATSDLTSGGAYEQFF
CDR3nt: TGTGCCACCAGTGATTTGACTAGCGGGGGGGCATATGAGCAGTTCTTC

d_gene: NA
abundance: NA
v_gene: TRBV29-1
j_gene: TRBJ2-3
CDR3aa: CSVRFGDIGQYF
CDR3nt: TGCAGCGTTCGATTCGGGGACATCGGGCAGTATTTT

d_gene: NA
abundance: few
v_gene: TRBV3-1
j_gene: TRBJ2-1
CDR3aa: CASSPDFSSYNEQFF
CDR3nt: TGTGCCAGCAGCCCCGACTTCAGCTCCTACAATGAGCAGTTCTTC

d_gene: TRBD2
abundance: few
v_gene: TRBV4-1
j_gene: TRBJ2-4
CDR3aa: CASSHRGESAKNIQYF
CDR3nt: TGCGCCAGCAGCCATCGGGGGGAGAGCGCCAAAAACATTCAGTACTTC

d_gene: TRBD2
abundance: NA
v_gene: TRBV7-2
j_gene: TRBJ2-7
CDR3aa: CASSLALAGAEQYF
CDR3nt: TGTGCCAGCAGCTTAGCATTAGCGGGGGCCGAGCAGTACTTC

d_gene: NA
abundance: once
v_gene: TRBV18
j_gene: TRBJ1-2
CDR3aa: CASSPGSDTNYGYTF
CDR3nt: TGTGCCAGCTCACCAGGGAGCGATACTAACTATGGCTACACCTTC

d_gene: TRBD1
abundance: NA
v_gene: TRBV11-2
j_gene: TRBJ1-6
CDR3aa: CASTTLVGQGRTPLHF
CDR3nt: TGTGCCAGCACCACCCTAGTGGGACAGGGAAGGACACCACTCCACTTT

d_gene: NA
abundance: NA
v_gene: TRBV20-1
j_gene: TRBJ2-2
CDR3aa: CSARDRGFNTGELFF
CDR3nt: TGCAGTGCTAGAGATCGGGGCTTCAACACCGGGGAGCTGTTTTTT

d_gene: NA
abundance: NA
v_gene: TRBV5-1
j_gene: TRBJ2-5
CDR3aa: CASSSWQGGTETQYF
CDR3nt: TGCGCCAGCAGCTCCTGGCAAGGGGGTACAGAGACCCAGTACTTC

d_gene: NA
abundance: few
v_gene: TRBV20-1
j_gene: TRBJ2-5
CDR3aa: CSVLRTADSGETQYF
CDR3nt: TGCAGTGTTCTACGGACCGCAGATTCCGGAGAGACCCAGTACTTC

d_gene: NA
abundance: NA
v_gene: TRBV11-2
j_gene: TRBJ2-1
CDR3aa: CASSLLSSGTYYNEQFF
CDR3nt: TGTGCCAGCAGCTTACTGTCCTCCGGGACTTACTACAATGAGCAGTTCTTC

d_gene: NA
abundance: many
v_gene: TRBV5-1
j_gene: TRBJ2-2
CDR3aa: CASSSRGQGRNTGELFF
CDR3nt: TGCGCCAGCAGCTCGCGGGGGCAGGGCAGGAACACCGGGGAGCTGTTTTTT

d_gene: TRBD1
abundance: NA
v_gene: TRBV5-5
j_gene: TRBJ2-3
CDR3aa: CASSFGDRYTDTQYF
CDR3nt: TGTGCCAGCAGCTTTGGGGACAGGTATACAGATACGCAGTATTTT

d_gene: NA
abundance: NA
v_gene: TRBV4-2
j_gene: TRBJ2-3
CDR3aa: CASSQDPERSPQTDTQYF
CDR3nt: TGTGCCAGCAGCCAAGACCCTGAACGCTCTCCCCAAACAGATACGCAGTATTTT

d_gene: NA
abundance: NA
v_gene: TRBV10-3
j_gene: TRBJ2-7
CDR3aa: CAIRAEPGQGNSYEQYF
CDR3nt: TGTGCCATCAGGGCGGAACCGGGACAAGGTAATAGTTACGAGCAGTACTTC

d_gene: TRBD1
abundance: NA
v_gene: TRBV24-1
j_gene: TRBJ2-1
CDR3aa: CATSEWGTGGNNEQFF
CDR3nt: TGTGCCACCAGTGAATGGGGGACAGGGGGGAACAATGAGCAGTTCTTC

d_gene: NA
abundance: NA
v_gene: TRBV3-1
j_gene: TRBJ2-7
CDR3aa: CASSPAVSVASYEQYF
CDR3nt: TGTGCCAGCAGCCCCGCGGTGTCGGTGGCGAGCTACGAGCAGTACTTC

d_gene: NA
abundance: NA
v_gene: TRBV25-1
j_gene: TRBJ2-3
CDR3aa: CASSEGHRTDTQYF
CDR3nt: TGTGCCAGCAGTGAGGGGCACCGCACAGATACGCAGTATTTT

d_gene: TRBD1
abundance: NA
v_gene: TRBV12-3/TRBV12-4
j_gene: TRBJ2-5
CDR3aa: CASRGQGQETQYF
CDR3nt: TGTGCCAGCAGGGGACAGGGCCAAGAGACCCAGTACTTC

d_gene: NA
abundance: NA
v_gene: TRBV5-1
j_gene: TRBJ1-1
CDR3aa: CASSLLQNTEAFF
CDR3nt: TGCGCCAGCAGCTTACTCCAGAACACTGAAGCTTTCTTT